These 20 T cell receptor beta chains were sequenced from one sample in a study of control samples from healthy donors and cancer patients. The assay was immunoSEQ multiplex PCR, and TCRdb's table has in-frame clones only and misses some. The sample records about 120,000 clones, around 92% being singletons. The sample was PBMCs. These receptors came from an elderly man with head and neck cancer.

This chain connects TRBV6-6 to TRBJ1-3, with a possible D match to TRBD1 (5 bases). V dropped 2 bases and J dropped 0 bases, with 8 bases sitting between them. The CDR3 contains 15 residues. Germline V gives CDR1 MNHNY, CDR2 SVGAGI (reference sequence). The CDR3 region is CASSYVDNSGNTIYF. The CDR3 DNA is TGTGCCAGCAGTTACGTGGACAACTCTGGAAACACCATATATTTT.

This rearrangement joins TRBV5-1 to TRBJ2-7; unclear D gene. CDR3 length: 15 residues. V lost 3 bases to trimming and J lost 0 bases, with 13 bases between them. Germline V gene sequence: CDR1 SGHRS, CDR2 YFSETQ. DNA of the CDR3: TGCGCCAGCAGCTGGCCGTCGATGAGCTCCTACGAGCAGTACTTC. Its translation is CASSWPSMSSYEQYF.

The V call is TRBV6-5, the J call TRBJ2-7, with D tentatively TRBD2 (6 bases). V was trimmed by 4 bases and J by 2 bases, leaving 18 bases between them. From germline, CDR1 is MNHEY and CDR2 SVGAGI. The length of the CDR3 is 16 residues. The CDR3 nucleotides are TGTGCCAGCAGTTTCTTGGGCGGGGCAAAAACCTACGAGCAGTACTTC. Its translation is CASSFLGGAKTYEQYF.

This chain uses TRBV3-1 (or the pseudogene TRBV3-2) with TRBJ1-5; no definite D call. Germline CDR1 reads LGHDT; CDR2 reads YNNKEL (reference sequence). This CDR3 region has 14 residues. The ends were cut back, 6 bases at V and 9 bases at J, with 18 bases in the middle. The CDR3 DNA sequence: TGTGCCAGCAGGTCAATGGACCCTTTGGGGCCCCAGCATTTT. Protein product: CASRSMDPLGPQHF.

CDR3 sequence (DNA): TGTGCCAGCAGGCGAGGACAGGGCCACGAGCAGTACTTC. Amino acids: CASRRGQGHEQYF. The chain employs TRBV6-5 and TRBJ2-7; 8 bases match TRBD1. There are 13 residues in the CDR3. In germline, CDR1 is MNHEY, CDR2 SVGAGI. Unmatched junction bases numbered 6, after V lost 6 bases and J lost 5 bases.

The chain combines TRBV14 with TRBJ1-1; TRBD1 is a possible D gene (6 bases). The CDR3 has 16 amino acids. V lost 0 bases to trimming and J lost 2 bases, with 13 bases between them. In germline, CDR1 is SGHDN, CDR2 FVKESK. The DNA of the CDR3 is TGTGCCAGCAGCCAAGATCTACCAGGGGCAAACACTGAAGCTTTCTTT. Amino acids: CASSQDLPGANTEAFF.

The V gene is TRBV5-1, the J gene TRBJ2-7; possible D gene TRBD1, 5 bases. Germline-derived CDR1 and CDR2 are SGHRS and YFSETQ. Trimming shortened V by 4 bases and J by 7 bases, and 15 bases separated the two germline ends. This CDR3 is 13 amino acids long. The CDR3 reads CASSVNQGGEQYF. CDR3 nucleotide sequence: TGCGCCAGCAGCGTAAACCAGGGTGGTGAGCAGTACTTC.

The V call is TRBV7-9, the J call TRBJ2-6, with D possibly TRBD1 on 6 matching bases. This CDR3 spans 17 amino acids. From germline, CDR1 is SEHNR and CDR2 FQNEAQ (reference sequence). Trimming removed 7 bases from V and 0 bases from J, with 16 bases in between. For the CDR3, the DNA is TGTGCCAGCAACGAAAAGACAGGATACTCTGGGGCCAACGTCCTGACTTTC. Protein sequence: CASNEKTGYSGANVLTF.

CDR3 protein: CASSYSPAGQETQYF. In DNA, the CDR3 is TGTGCCAGCAGTTACTCGCCCGCCGGTCAAGAGACCCAGTACTTC. V usage is TRBV6-5 and J usage is TRBJ2-5; D gene unclear. The V and J ends lost 0 bases and 2 bases respectively, with 10 bases between them. Germline V gives CDR1 MNHEY, CDR2 SVGAGI. This CDR3 is built from 15 residues.

The chain has TRBV7-9 and TRBJ1-2; maybe TRBD1 (6 bases). Trimming stripped 7 bases from V and 2 bases from J, with 14 bases between. Germline loops: CDR1 SEHNR, CDR2 FQNEAQ (reference sequence). This CDR3 region has 14 residues. As DNA, the CDR3 is TGTGCCAGCATCTCAACAGGGCTCAACTATGGCTACACCTTC. This codes for CASISTGLNYGYTF.

The chain joins TRBV29-1 to TRBJ2-1; D is possibly TRBD1 or TRBD2 (6 bases each). This CDR3 contains 15 residues. Germline V CDR1 and CDR2: SQVTM, ANQGSEA. Trimming left V 3 bases short and J 7 bases short, with 19 bases between. The CDR3 spells CSVEETGASWNEQFF. The CDR3 region has the DNA TGCAGCGTTGAGGAGACGGGGGCGAGCTGGAATGAGCAGTTCTTC.

The V and J genes are TRBV27 and TRBJ1-3; tentatively, D is TRBD1 (5 bases). Between the trimmed V and J ends, which lost 2 bases and 0 bases, there was a span of 5 bases. The CDR3 runs 14 residues. From germline, CDR1 is MNHEY and CDR2 SMNVEV (reference sequence). The CDR3 DNA reads TGTGCCAGCAGTTTAGGGGGCTCTGGAAACACCATATATTTT. It specifies CASSLGGSGNTIYF.

The genes are TRBV7-6 and TRBJ2-3; D possibly corresponds to TRBD1 (5 bases). The CDR3 has 17 amino acids. Looked up from germline, CDR1 is SGHVS and CDR2 is FNYEAQ. V dropped 2 bases and J dropped 0 bases, with 15 bases sitting between them. The CDR3 spells CASSLRWGGQSTDTQYF. CDR3 DNA: TGTGCCAGCAGCTTAAGATGGGGCGGCCAGAGCACAGATACGCAGTATTTT.

The genes are TRBV5-4 and TRBJ2-5, with D possibly matching TRBD1 (6 bases). Germline values: CDR1 SGHNT, CDR2 YYREEE (reference sequence). Deletions cut 0 bases from V and 5 bases from J, with 14 bases between. The CDR3 covers 15 residues. Here the CDR3 DNA reads TGTGCCAGCAGCTTGGAGGGGGACGGCGGTGAGACCCAGTACTTC. This codes for CASSLEGDGGETQYF.

The chain couples TRBV3-1 (or the pseudogene TRBV3-2) to TRBJ2-7; a weak D match, TRBD1 (6 bases). The germline gives CDR1 LGHDT, CDR2 YNNKEL (reference sequence). CDR3 length: 16 amino acids. Trimming left V 3 bases short and J 7 bases short, with 22 bases between. This CDR3 is CASSQGLWTASREQYF. The CDR3 coding sequence is TGTGCCAGCAGCCAGGGGCTCTGGACAGCATCTCGGGAGCAGTACTTC.

The V call is TRBV7-6, the J call TRBJ1-4; 9 nucleotides agree with TRBD1. CDR1 and CDR2 from the germline V gene are SGHVS and FNYEAQ. The V and J ends lost 5 bases and 6 bases, in that order; junction bases with no gene match: 13. CDR3 length equals 17 residues. The CDR3 is CASSLLRWTGADEKLFF. As DNA, the CDR3 is TGTGCCAGCAGCCTCCTGAGGTGGACAGGGGCGGATGAAAAACTGTTTTTT.

The CDR3 bases are TGTGCCAGCAGCTCAATGATTGAAGCTTTCTTT. It specifies CASSSMIEAFF. The chain links TRBV7-9 to TRBJ1-1; D is uncertain. CDR1 and CDR2 (germline): SEHNR, FQNEAQ (reference sequence). V was clipped by 4 bases and J by 7 bases, with 7 bases between them. This CDR3 contains 11 residues.

This CDR3 reads CASSSGTGLTDTQYF. Written as DNA, the CDR3 is TGTGCCAGCAGCTCCGGGACAGGCCTCACAGATACGCAGTATTTT. The rearrangement uses TRBV5-5 and TRBJ2-3; 8 bases line up with TRBD1. The CDR3 is made up of 15 amino acids. Germline V gene data show CDR1 as SGHKS and CDR2 as YYEKEE (reference sequence). V shed 3 bases, J shed 2 bases, and the junction held 5 bases outside the gene matches. The variable domain in full, with the rest retrieved from reference TRBV5-5 and TRBJ2-3, is DAGVTQSPTHLIKTRGQQVTLRCSPISGHKSVSWYQQVLGQGPQFIFQYYEKEERGRGNFPDRFSARQFPNYSSELNVNALLLGDSALYLCASSSGTGLTDTQYFGPGTRLTVL.

The chain couples TRBV10-2 to TRBJ2-3; TRBD2 matches at 11 bases. J was trimmed by 3 bases and V by 5 bases; bases with no gene match: 1. The CDR3 covers 14 residues. Germline V gene sequence: CDR1 WSHSY, CDR2 SAAADI. The CDR3 loop reads CASSPSGGTDTQYF. For the CDR3, the DNA is TGCGCCAGCAGTCCTAGCGGGGGGACAGATACGCAGTATTTT.

V usage is TRBV6-5 and J usage is TRBJ2-7; D may be TRBD2 (6 bases). Germline V gene sequence: CDR1 MNHEY, CDR2 SVGAGI. The CDR3 extends over 14 amino acids. V was trimmed by 0 bases and J by 5 bases, leaving 11 bases between them. For the CDR3, the DNA is TGTGCCAGCAGTTACTCGGCGGGGACCGACGAGCAGTACTTC. It specifies CASSYSAGTDEQYF.